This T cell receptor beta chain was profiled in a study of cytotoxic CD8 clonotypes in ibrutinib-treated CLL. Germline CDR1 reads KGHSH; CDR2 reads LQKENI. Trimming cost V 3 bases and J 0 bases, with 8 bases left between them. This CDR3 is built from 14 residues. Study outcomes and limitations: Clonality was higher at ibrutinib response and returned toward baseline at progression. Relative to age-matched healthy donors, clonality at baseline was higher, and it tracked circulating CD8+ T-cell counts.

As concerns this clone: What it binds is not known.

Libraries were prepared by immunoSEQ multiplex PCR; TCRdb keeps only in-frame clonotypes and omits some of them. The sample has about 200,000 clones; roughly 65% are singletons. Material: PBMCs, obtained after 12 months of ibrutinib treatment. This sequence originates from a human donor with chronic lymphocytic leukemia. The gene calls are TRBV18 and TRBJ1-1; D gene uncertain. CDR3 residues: CASSPTAVNTEAFF. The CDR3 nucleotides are TGTGCCAGCTCACCGACGGCGGTGAACACTGAAGCTTTCTTT.